This T cell receptor (beta chain) was captured by sequencing in a study of shared T cell receptors in the human thymus. The germline V gene encodes CDR1 MNHEY and CDR2 SMNVEV (reference sequence). The V segment lost 5 bases and the J segment 4 bases; nucleotides outside the gene matches: 13. This CDR3 has 16 residues. Assay used: immunoSEQ multiplex PCR; TCRdb lists only in-frame clones, some missing. The sample contains hundreds of thousands of clones, over 75% of which appear only once. These same records also appear under a second study, on human thymus T cells. That work adds: The study used thymus tissue resected during corrective heart surgery. The authors found apparently biased V and J gene usage in thymic and blood repertoires.

This TCR was recovered from a boy younger than two with a congenital heart defect. The sample taken for sequencing was thymocytes. V usage is TRBV27 and J usage is TRBJ1-2; the match to TRBD1 covers 7 bases. The CDR3 loop is CASSTTRDSNFYGYTF. CDR3 DNA sequence: TGTGCCAGCAGTACGACCCGGGACAGCAACTTCTATGGCTACACCTTC.